This T cell receptor beta chain emerged from a study of CD8 T cells in ankylosing spondylitis (dated by TCRdb to 2016 to 2017). Context from the whole study: The study profiled T cell receptor beta repertoires in healthy donors and ankylosing spondylitis patients to find disease-linked TCR variants. The full study cohort was made up of about two dozen ankylosing spondylitis patients and 108 healthy donors. Peripheral blood was sampled, and synovial fluid was additionally collected from ankylosing spondylitis patients. Overall study results and their limits: Blood from ankylosing spondylitis patients appeared to be characterized by a TCR beta motif made up of about 8 highly homologous amino acid variants. In peripheral blood, the disease-linked clones were found at relatively low frequencies and had a CD8+ phenotype. Some of the motif variants had been reported before in the synovial fluid and blood of reactive arthritis patients, a finding that suggests common disease-initiation mechanisms. The disease-linked clones were reported to be significantly enriched in matched synovial fluid samples from ankylosing spondylitis patients.

The data were produced on an Illumina HiSeq 2500. Quantitative 5'-RACE with molecular barcodes was the method used to prepare the TCR beta libraries. The study's processing was this. A new computational method based on a probabilistic model of VDJ rearrangement was used to identify disease-linked TCR variants. The raw public data were reprocessed by TCRdb itself: fastp quality trimming at Q25, MiXCR clonotype calling, in-frame beta chains only. Every distinct CDR3 protein forms one entry, paired with its most common genes and DNA. The V and J calls and clone size come from TCRdb's table, not from the authors' own analysis. Present in this sample are under 200,000 distinct CDR3 sequences, roughly 10% of which were seen just once. 25% to 35% of the sample is in the top ten clones. Counted from cysteine to phenylalanine, this CDR3 has 15 amino acids. Here the CDR3 DNA is all that survives: 45 bases in frame from base 1. Via the germline V gene, CDR1 is SGHRS and CDR2 YFSETQ. Trimming leaves V shorter by 0 bases and J shorter by 5 bases, with the junction holding 7 bases beyond the gene matches.

This clonotype was detected ten times or more. It has no known antigen specificity. Per-nucleotide qualities are absent, and no much larger clonotype sits a single base away. Sequenced material: blood, either unsorted or a sorted T cell fraction (not recorded which). This TCR was recovered from a male donor with ankylosing spondylitis or in good health (not recorded which). The receptor chain draws on TRBV5-1 and TRBJ2-7; 8 bases in the middle match TRBD1. Read as DNA, the sequence is TGCGCCAGCAGCTTGGAACTGACAGGGGTTGACGAGCAGTACTTC. Its coded protein is CASSLELTGVDEQYF.